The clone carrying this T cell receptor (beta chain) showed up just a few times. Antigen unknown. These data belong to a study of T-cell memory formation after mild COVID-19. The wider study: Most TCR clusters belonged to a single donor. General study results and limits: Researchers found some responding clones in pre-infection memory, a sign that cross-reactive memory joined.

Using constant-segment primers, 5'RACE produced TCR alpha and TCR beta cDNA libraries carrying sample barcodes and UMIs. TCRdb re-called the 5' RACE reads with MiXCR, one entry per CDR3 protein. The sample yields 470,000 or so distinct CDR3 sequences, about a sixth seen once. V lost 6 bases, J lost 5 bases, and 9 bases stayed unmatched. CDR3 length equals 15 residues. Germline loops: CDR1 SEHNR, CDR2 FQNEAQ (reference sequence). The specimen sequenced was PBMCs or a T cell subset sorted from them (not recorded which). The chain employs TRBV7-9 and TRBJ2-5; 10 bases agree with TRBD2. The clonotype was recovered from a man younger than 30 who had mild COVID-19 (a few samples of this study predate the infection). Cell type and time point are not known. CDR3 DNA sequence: TGTGCCAGCAGTCGAAGGACTAGCGGAGGCGAGACCCAGTACTTC. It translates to CASSRRTSGGETQYF.